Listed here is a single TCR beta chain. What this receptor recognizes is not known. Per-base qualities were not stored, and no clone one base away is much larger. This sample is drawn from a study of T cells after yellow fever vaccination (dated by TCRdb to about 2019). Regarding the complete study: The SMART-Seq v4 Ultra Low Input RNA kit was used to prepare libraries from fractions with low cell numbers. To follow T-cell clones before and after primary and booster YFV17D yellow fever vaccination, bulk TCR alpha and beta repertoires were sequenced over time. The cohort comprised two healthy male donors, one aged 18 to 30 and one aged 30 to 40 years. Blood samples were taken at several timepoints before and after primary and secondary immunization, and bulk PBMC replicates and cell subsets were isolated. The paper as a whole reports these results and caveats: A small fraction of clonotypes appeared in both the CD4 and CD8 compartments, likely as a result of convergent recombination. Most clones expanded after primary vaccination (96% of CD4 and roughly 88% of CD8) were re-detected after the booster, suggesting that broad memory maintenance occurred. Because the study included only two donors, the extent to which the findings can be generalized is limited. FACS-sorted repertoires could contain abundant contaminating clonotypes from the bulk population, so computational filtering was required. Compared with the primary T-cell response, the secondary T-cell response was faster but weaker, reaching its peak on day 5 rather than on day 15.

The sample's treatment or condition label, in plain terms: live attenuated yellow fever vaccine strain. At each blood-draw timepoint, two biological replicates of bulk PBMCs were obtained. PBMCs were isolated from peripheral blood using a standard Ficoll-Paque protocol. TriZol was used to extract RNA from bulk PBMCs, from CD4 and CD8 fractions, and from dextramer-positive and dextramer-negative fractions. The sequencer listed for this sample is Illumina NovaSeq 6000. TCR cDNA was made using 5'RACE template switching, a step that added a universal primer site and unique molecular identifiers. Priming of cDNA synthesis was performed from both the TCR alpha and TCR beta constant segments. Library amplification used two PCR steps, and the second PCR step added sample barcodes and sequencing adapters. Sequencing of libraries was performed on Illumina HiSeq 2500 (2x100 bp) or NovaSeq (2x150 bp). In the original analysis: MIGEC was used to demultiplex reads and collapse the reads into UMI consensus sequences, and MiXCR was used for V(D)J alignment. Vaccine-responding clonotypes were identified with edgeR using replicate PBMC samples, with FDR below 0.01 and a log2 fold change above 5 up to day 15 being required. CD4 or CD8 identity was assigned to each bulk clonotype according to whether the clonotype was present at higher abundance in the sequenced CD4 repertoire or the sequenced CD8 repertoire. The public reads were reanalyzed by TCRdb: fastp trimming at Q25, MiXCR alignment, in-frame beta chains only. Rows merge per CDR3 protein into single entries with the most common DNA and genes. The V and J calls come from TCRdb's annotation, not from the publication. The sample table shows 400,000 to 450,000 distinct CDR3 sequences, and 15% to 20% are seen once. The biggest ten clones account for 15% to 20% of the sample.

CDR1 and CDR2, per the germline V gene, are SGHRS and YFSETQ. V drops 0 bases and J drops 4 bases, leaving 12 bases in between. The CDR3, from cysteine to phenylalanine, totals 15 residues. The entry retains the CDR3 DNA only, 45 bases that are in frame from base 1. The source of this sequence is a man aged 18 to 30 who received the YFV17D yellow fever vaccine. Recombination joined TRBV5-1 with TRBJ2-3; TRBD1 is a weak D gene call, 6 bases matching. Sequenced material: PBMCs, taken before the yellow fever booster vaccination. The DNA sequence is TGCGCCAGCAGCTTGGGGGAAACAGGGTCAGATACGCAGTATTTT. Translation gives CASSLGETGSDTQYF.